This TCR beta chain stems from a study of STAT5B mutations in CD4+ large granular lymphocyte leukemia. Findings of the study overall: Higher CD4+ than CD8+ T-LGLL clonality might reflect small sample size. 8/27 top patient clones versus 2/35 control clones were TRBV06-family. Patient CD4-sorted repertoires looked more clonal than healthy CD4+ repertoires, even without putative leukemic clones. Approximately 25% of private leukemic clonotypes occurred rarely in other patients' non-leukemic repertoires.

With respect to this clone: Antigen unknown.

This CDR3 has 12 amino acids. J gave up 4 bases and V 6 bases, and 4 bases lay outside the gene matches. CDR1 is GTSNPN, CDR2 SVGIG, per germline (reference sequence). Assay: immunoSEQ multiplex PCR; the TCRdb copy retains only in-frame clones and omits some. Of roughly 30,000 clones listed, 55% to 80% are singletons. The TCR originated in a human donor in good health. Sequenced sample: CD4+ T cells from blood buffy coats. This chain connects TRBV30 to TRBJ1-2; TRBD1 agrees at 8 bases. CDR3 region: CACSTGGYGYTF. CDR3 DNA: TGTGCCTGTAGTACAGGGGGCTATGGCTACACCTTC.